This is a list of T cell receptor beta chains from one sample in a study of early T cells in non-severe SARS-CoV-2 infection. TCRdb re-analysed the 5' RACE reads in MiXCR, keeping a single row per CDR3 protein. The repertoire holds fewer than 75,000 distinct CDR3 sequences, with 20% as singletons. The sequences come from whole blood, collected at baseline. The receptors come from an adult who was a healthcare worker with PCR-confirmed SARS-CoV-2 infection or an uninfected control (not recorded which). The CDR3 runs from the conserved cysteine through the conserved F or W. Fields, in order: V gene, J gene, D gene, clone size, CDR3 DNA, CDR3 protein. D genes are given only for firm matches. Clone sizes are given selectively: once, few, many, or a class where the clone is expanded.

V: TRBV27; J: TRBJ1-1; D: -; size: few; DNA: TGTGCCAGCAGTTCGGGACACACTGAAGCTTTCTTT; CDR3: CASSSGHTEAFF
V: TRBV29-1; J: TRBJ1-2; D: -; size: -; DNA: TGCAGCGCTTCGACCAGTCAGGCTAGAGGCTACACCTTC; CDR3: CSASTSQARGYTF
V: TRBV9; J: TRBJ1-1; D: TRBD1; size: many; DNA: TGTGCCAGCAGCCGGACAGGGGACGGGGTAGCTTTCTTT; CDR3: CASSRTGDGVAFF
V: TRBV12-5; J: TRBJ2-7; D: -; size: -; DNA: TGTGCTAGTGGTTTGACAGGGAATATCTACGAGCAGTACTTC; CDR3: CASGLTGNIYEQYF
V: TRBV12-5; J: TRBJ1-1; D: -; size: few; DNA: TGTGCTAGTGGTATATCTTCTGTGGCTTTCTTT; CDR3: CASGISSVAFF
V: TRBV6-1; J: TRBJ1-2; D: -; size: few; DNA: TGTGCCAGCAGGTCCCCCGCGGGGGACTACACCTTC; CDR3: CASRSPAGDYTF
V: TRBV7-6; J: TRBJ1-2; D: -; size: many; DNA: TGTGCCAGCAGCGGGACATCCCGGTATGGCTACACCTTC; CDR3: CASSGTSRYGYTF
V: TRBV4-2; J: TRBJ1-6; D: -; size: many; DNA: TGTGCCAGCAGCGACCACAGAAATAATTCACCCCTCCACTTT; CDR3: CASSDHRNNSPLHF
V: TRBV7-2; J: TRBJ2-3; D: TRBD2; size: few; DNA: TGTGCCAGCAGCGGAATCGGGACTAGCGGGGGGGCATCAGATACGCAGTATTTT; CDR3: CASSGIGTSGGASDTQYF
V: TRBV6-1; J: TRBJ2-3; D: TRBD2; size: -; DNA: TGTGCCAGCAGGGGACTAGCGGGGGGACCAAGCACAGATACGCAGTATTTT; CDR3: CASRGLAGGPSTDTQYF
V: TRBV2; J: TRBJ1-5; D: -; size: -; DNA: TGTGCCAGCAATTTAGATACGATTGGCAATCAGCCCCAGCATTTT; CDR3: CASNLDTIGNQPQHF
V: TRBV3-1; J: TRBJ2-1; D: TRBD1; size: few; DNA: TGTGCCAGCAGCCACGGGACAGGGGATGTCAATGAGCAGTTCTTC; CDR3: CASSHGTGDVNEQFF
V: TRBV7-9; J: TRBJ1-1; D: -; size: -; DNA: TGTGCCAGCAGCCTAGAGTTCACTGAAGCTTTCTTT; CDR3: CASSLEFTEAFF
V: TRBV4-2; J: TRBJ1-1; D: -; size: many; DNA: TGTGCCAGCAGCCAAGAGAGAATAGAGTACACTGAAGCTTTCTTT; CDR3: CASSQERIEYTEAFF
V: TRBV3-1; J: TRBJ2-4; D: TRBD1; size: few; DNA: TGTGCCAGCAGTCGATCCGGGACAGGTGTAAACATTCAGTACTTC; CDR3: CASSRSGTGVNIQYF
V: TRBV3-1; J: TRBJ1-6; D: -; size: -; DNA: TGTGCCAGCAGCCAAGATTCGGCAAATTCACCCCTCCACTTT; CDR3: CASSQDSANSPLHF
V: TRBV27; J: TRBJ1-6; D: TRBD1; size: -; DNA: TGTGCCAGCAGTTCTATTACAGGGGGGGATTCACCCCTCCACTTT; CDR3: CASSSITGGDSPLHF
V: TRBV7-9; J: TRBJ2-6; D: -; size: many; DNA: TGTGCCAGCAGCCGCGTAGGGGCTGGGGCCAACGTCCTGACTTTC; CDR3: CASSRVGAGANVLTF
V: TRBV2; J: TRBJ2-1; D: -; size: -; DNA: TGTGCCAGCAGTGTTCTGATCTCCTACAATGAGCAGTTCTTC; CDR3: CASSVLISYNEQFF
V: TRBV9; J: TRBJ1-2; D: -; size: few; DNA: TGTGCCAGCAGCGTAGGTAACAGGGCCTATGGCTACACCTTC; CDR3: CASSVGNRAYGYTF
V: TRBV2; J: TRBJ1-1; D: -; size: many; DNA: TGTGCCAGCAGGGAGGGAGGGCTAAGGACTGAAGCTTTCTTT; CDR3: CASREGGLRTEAFF
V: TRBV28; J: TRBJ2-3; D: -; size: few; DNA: TGTGCCAGCAGTTTTCGGGGCCCCAGCACAGATACGCAGTATTTT; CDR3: CASSFRGPSTDTQYF
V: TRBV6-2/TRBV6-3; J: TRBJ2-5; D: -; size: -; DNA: TGTGCCAGCAGTTCCCCTCATTCGGAGACCCAGTACTTC; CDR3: CASSSPHSETQYF
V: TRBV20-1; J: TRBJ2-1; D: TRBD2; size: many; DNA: TGCAGTGCTAGAGATTTCCGGGGGGGCCGTAATGAGCAGTTCTTC; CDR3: CSARDFRGGRNEQFF
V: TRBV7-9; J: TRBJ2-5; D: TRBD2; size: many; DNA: TGTGCCAGCAGCCTGACTAGCACAAGTGAGACCCAGTACTTC; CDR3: CASSLTSTSETQYF
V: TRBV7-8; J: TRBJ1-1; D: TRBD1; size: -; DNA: TGTGCCAGCAGCTTAGCGCCCTGGGACAGGGGGCGTACTGAAGCTTTCTTT; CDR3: CASSLAPWDRGRTEAFF
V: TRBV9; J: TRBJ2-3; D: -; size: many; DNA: TGTGCCAGCAGCGGGGACACAGATACGCAGTATTTT; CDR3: CASSGDTDTQYF
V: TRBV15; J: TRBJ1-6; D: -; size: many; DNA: TGTGCCACCAGCCGCCTCAATTCACCCCTCCACTTT; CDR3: CATSRLNSPLHF
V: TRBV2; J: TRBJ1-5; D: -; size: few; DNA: TGTGCCAGCAGTGAAGGAGAGGCCAATCAGCCCCAGCATTTT; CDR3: CASSEGEANQPQHF
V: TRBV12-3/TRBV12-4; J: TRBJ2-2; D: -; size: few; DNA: TGTGCCAGCAGATACGCCCCCGGGGCGAACACCGGGGAGCTGTTTTTT; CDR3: CASRYAPGANTGELFF
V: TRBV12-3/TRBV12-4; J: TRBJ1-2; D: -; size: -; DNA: TGTGCCAGCAGCAACGGGGGGAATGGCTACACCTTC; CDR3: CASSNGGNGYTF
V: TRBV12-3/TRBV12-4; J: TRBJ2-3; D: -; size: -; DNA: TGTGCCAGCAGCCAAAACGCGGTGGTCACAGATACGCAGTATTTT; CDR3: CASSQNAVVTDTQYF
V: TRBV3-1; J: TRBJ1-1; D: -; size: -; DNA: TGTGCCAGCAGCCCTCGAGGGTGGAACACTGAAGCTTTCTTT; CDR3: CASSPRGWNTEAFF
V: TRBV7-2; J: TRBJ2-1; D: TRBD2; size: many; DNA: TGTGCCAGCAGCAGGGAGCGGGGACTGAGCTCCTACAATGAGCAGTTCTTC; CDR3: CASSRERGLSSYNEQFF
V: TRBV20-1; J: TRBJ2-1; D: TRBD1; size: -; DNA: TGCAGTGCCATTACTCTGGACAGGGAAGAAACCAATGAGCAGTTCTTC; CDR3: CSAITLDREETNEQFF
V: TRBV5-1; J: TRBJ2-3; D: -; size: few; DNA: TGCGCCAGCAGCCCGCGACACGGGTCCCCAGATACGCAGTATTTT; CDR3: CASSPRHGSPDTQYF